A selection of T cell receptor beta chains follows, all from one sample in a study of T cells expressing NK-cell markers. TCRdb reworked the 5' RACE reads into one entry per CDR3 protein, no DNA. The sample table sets out under 9,000 distinct CDR3 sequences. The sequenced material came from blood T cells: a sorted CD56 or NKG2C T cell subset, CD4+ or CD8+ T cells, or bulk PBMC T cells (not recorded which). All receptors come from a man aged 18-69 years in good health. Both conserved end residues are part of each CDR3. Fields, in order: clone size, J gene, V gene, CDR3 protein. A clone size is listed for some rows: how often the clone was seen (once, few, many), or a class if it is expanded.

.	TRBJ2-1	TRBV6-1	CASSEVAGASNEQFF
.	TRBJ1-3	TRBV6-5	CASSYGTSGNTIYF
medium-sized	TRBJ1-5	TRBV19	CASNDPGQGGNQPQHF
.	TRBJ2-5	TRBV20-1	CSAYGTRDQASETQYF
.	TRBJ1-6	TRBV5-1	CASSSSSRADNSPLHF
.	TRBJ2-1	TRBV6-2/TRBV6-3	CASSQGTDYNEQFF
.	TRBJ2-1	TRBV6-1	CASIIPGRRTNEQFF
.	TRBJ2-5	TRBV4-1	CASSQEGGGTSETQYF
.	TRBJ2-2	TRBV6-2/TRBV6-3	CASRLNDQNTGELFF
.	TRBJ2-2	TRBV6-1	CASSEDGGSAGELFF
.	TRBJ1-5	TRBV20-1	CSASARTGTDRNQPQHF
.	TRBJ2-1	TRBV9	CASSVGGLSYNEQFF